A selection of T cell receptor beta chains follows, all from one sample in a study of T cells expressing NK-cell markers. TCRdb re-called the 5' RACE reads; every CDR3 protein appears as one record, without DNA. Its table lists about 540,000 distinct CDR3 sequences. Material for sequencing was blood T cells: a sorted CD56 or NKG2C T cell subset, CD4+ or CD8+ T cells, or bulk PBMC T cells (not recorded which). The receptors derive from a young man in good health. CDR3s include the opening cysteine and the closing phenylalanine or tryptophan.

v_call	j_call	cdr3_aa
TRBV20-1	TRBJ2-5	CSAGKQGNQETQYF
TRBV10-3	TRBJ2-3	CAAQDRKYIDTQYF
TRBV5-1	TRBJ2-3	CASSLGGIGDTQYF
TRBV6-5	TRBJ2-3	CASSTPVTGGTDTQYF
TRBV24-1	TRBJ2-2	CAVEGGRDTGELFF
TRBV11-2	TRBJ2-5	CASSLDLEYQETQYF
TRBV7-7	TRBJ2-5	CASSLAGIFQETQYF
TRBV4-1	TRBJ2-5	CASSQYLAEQETQYF
TRBV29-1	TRBJ2-7	CSVFDFLQGAGEQYF
TRBV3-1	TRBJ1-1	CASSPGGGLEAFF
TRBV12-3/TRBV12-4	TRBJ2-4	CASSLRGMGNIQYF
TRBV5-4	TRBJ2-2	CASSLAEVGELFF
TRBV5-5	TRBJ2-2	CASRSRGNTGELFF
TRBV12-3/TRBV12-4	TRBJ1-3	CASSRDSNSGNTIYF
TRBV6-5	TRBJ1-1	CASSWGGGENTEAFF
TRBV2	TRBJ1-5	CASSESTGEQPQHF
TRBV11-3	TRBJ2-3	CASSQGAGAWADTQYF
TRBV3-1	TRBJ2-7	CASSQDLTSAYEQYF
TRBV15	TRBJ2-6	CATSRDKLAGVGANVLTF
TRBV20-1	TRBJ1-1	CSATPSRGGEAFF
TRBV7-2	TRBJ2-1	CASSAEGVRIGNEQFF
TRBV4-2	TRBJ2-2	CASSPSENTGELFF
TRBV5-1	TRBJ2-5	CASSLGSGQIKETQYF
TRBV5-1	TRBJ2-5	CASSLAVGFSGEETQYF
TRBV7-2	TRBJ2-1	CASSLENRQGYEQFF
TRBV12-3/TRBV12-4	TRBJ2-1	CASSFWFRENGNEQFF
TRBV3-1	TRBJ1-4	CASSQVAGGSNEKLFF
TRBV24-1	TRBJ2-5	CATSESYQGGRETQYF
TRBV10-3	TRBJ1-5	CAVQGVDQPQHF
TRBV11-2	TRBJ1-2	CASSSPVRRGYTF
TRBV27	TRBJ1-5	CASSSGFWDQPQHF
TRBV11-2	TRBJ1-2	CASSSGQGDYGYTF
TRBV3-1	TRBJ1-5	CASSDGTDSNQPQHF
TRBV14	TRBJ2-1	CASSPDGRQPYNEQFF
TRBV6-1	TRBJ2-2	CASSRVVKNTGELFF
TRBV9	TRBJ2-5	CASSVGRTSGTRETQYF
TRBV12-3/TRBV12-4	TRBJ2-3	CASSNSGRKADTQYF
TRBV7-9	TRBJ2-3	CASSLGGLAGATDTQYF
TRBV12-3/TRBV12-4	TRBJ2-1	CASSLASGRGNEQFF
TRBV12-3/TRBV12-4	TRBJ2-4	CASSSPGEDIQYF
TRBV11-1	TRBJ2-5	CASSFFSTGQETQYF